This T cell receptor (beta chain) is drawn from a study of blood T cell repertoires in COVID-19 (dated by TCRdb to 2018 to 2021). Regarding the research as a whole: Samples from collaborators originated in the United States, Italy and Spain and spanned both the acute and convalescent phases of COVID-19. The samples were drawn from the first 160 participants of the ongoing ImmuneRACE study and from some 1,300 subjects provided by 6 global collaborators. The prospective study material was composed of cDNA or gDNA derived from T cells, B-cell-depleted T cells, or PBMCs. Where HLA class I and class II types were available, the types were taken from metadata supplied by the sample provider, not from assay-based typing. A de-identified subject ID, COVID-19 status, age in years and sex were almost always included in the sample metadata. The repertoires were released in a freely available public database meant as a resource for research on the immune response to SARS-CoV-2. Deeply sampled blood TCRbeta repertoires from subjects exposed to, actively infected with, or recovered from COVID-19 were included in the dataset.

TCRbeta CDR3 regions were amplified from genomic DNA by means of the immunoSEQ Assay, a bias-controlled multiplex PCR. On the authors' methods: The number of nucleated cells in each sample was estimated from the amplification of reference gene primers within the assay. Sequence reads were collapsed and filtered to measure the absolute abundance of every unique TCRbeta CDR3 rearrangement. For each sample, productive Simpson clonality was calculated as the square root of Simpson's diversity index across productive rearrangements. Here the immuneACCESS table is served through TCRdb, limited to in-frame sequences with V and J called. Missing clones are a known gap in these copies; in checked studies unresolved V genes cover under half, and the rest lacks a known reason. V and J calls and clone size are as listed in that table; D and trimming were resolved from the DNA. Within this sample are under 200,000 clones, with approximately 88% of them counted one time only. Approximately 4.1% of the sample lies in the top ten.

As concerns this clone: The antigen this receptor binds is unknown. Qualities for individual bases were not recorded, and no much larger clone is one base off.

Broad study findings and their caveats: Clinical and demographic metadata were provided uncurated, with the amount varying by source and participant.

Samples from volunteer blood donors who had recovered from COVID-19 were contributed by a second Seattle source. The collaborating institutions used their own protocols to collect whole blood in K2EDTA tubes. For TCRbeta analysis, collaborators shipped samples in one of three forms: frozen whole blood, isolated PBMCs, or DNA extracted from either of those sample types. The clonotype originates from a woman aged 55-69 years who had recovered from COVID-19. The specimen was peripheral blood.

The CDR3 protein sequence reads: CASSLDLRGEQYF. The nucleotide sequence is given as TGTGCCAGCAGCTTAGACCTGAGAGGCGAGCAGTACTTC. This sequence uses TRBV11-2 and TRBJ2-7; no D segment can be confidently identified. The CDR3, cysteine through phenylalanine, is 13 amino acids long. Only the CDR3 part of the read is kept: 39 bases, read in frame from the first base. V is reduced by 0 bases and J by 6 bases, leaving a spacing of 9 bases between them. For CDR1 and CDR2, the germline V gene lists SGHAT and FQNNGV. The reference TRBV11-2 and TRBJ2-7 proteins fill in what lies around the CDR3, so the full variable domain reads EAGVAQSPRYKIIEKRQSVAFWCNPISGHATLYWYQQILGQGPKLLIQFQNNGVVDDSQLPKDRFSAERLKGVDSTLKIQPAKLEDSAVYLCASSLDLRGEQYFGPGTRLTVT.